The 31 T cell receptor beta chains below come from one sample, sequenced in a study of identifying expanded T cells in peripheral blood. Using immunoSEQ multiplex PCR, the repertoire was profiled, and TCRdb retains in-frame clones only, with some absent. The sample carries under 70,000 clones, 70% to 90% recorded once. Sequencing used blood. The receptors come from a person between 18 and 75 years old in good health.

The chain couples TRBV14 to TRBJ2-3; D call uncertain. This CDR3 is 12 amino acids long. Per germline, CDR1 SGHDN and CDR2 FVKESK. V lost 5 bases to trimming and J lost 2 bases, with 5 bases between them. DNA for the CDR3: TGTGCCAGCAGCGGGTACACAGATACGCAGTATTTT. Encoded protein: CASSGYTDTQYF.

This clone was counted between two and nine times. V is TRBV15 and J is TRBJ2-3, with D perhaps matching TRBD1 or TRBD2 (6 bases each). CDR3 length: 16 amino acids. Germline lookup yields CDR1 LNHNV and CDR2 YYDKDF (reference sequence). Trimming took 0 bases from V and 0 from J, leaving 10 bases between them. In DNA form, the CDR3 reads TGTGCCACCAGCAGAGATGGGGGGCCTAGCACAGATACGCAGTATTTT. It yields the protein CATSRDGGPSTDTQYF.

The chain combines TRBV5-8 with TRBJ2-7; TRBD2 matches 13 bases. The CDR3 covers 16 residues. From germline, CDR1 is SGHTS and CDR2 YDEGEE. The V gene end was trimmed by 5 bases and the J gene end by 5 bases; junction bases not matched to a gene: 10. CDR3 region: CASSPGTSGILDEQYF. In DNA form, the CDR3 reads TGTGCCAGCAGTCCCGGGACTAGCGGGATTCTTGACGAGCAGTACTTC.

This chain links TRBV7-9 with TRBJ1-2, with D unresolved. Per germline, CDR1 SEHNR and CDR2 FQNEAQ (reference sequence). The CDR3 runs 14 residues. Trimming took 1 base from V and 1 from J, leaving 7 bases between them. In DNA, the CDR3 is TGTGCCAGCAGCTTAGGGGGTAATAACTATGGCTACACCTTC. Translated: CASSLGGNNYGYTF.

This chain connects TRBV4-3 to TRBJ1-2; D is possibly TRBD1 (5 bases). V was clipped by 0 bases and J by 7 bases, with 12 bases between them. Germline-derived CDR1 and CDR2 are LGHNA and YSLEER. The CDR3 has 14 residues. Written as DNA, the CDR3 is TGCGCCAGCAGCCAAGAGACAGAGGACACTGGCTACACCTTC. Its translation: CASSQETEDTGYTF.

V gene TRBV18 combines with J gene TRBJ2-4; TRBD1 matches 9 bases. Germline CDR1 KGHSH, CDR2 LQKENI. The V gene end was trimmed by 6 bases and the J gene end by 0 bases; junction bases not matched to a gene: 15. The CDR3 consists of 19 residues. CDR3 residues: CASSPGQGLGILAKNIQYF. The CDR3 coding sequence is TGTGCCAGCTCTCCGGGACAGGGCCTTGGAATCTTAGCCAAAAACATTCAGTACTTC.

The V and J genes are TRBV11-3 and TRBJ2-1; the match to TRBD2 covers 10 bases. CDR1 and CDR2 from the germline V gene are SGHNT and YENEEA. The CDR3 spans 15 residues. J gave up 3 bases and V 5 bases, and 4 bases lay outside the gene matches. The CDR3 reads CASSSGGASYNEQFF. The CDR3 DNA follows: TGTGCCAGCAGCAGCGGGGGGGCGAGCTACAATGAGCAGTTCTTC. Based on the CDR3 plus reference TRBV11-3 and TRBJ2-1, the full variable domain is EAGVVQSPRYKIIEKKQPVAFWCNPISGHNTLYWYLQNLGQGPELLIRYENEEAVDDSQLPKDRFSAERLKGVDSTLKIQPAELGDSAVYLCASSSGGASYNEQFFGPGTRLTVL.

The chain couples TRBV18 to TRBJ1-2; a possible D gene is TRBD1 (6 bases). The germline gives CDR1 KGHSH, CDR2 LQKENI. The germline V and J ends were trimmed by 3 bases and 3 bases, with 11 bases remaining between them. This CDR3 comprises 14 residues. Here the CDR3 reads CASSPDHRDYGYTF. CDR3 DNA: TGTGCCAGCTCACCCGACCACAGGGACTATGGCTACACCTTC.

V and J are TRBV11-2 and TRBJ2-7, with 11 positions matching TRBD2. V was clipped by 0 bases and J by 2 bases; unmatched bases: 3. The germline CDR1 and CDR2 sequences are SGHAT and FQNNGV. The CDR3 loop spans 16 amino acids. The CDR3 spells CASSLETSGEAYEQYF. CDR3 coding DNA: TGTGCCAGCAGCTTAGAGACTAGCGGGGAGGCCTACGAGCAGTACTTC.

V and J are TRBV18 and TRBJ2-3; D is perhaps TRBD2 (5 bases). Germline CDR1 is KGHSH and CDR2 is LQKENI. Trimming removed 3 bases from V and 0 bases from J, with 10 bases in between. This CDR3 region has 15 residues. The CDR3 is CASSPGSPSTDTQYF. The CDR3 bases are TGTGCCAGCTCACCGGGGAGTCCTAGCACAGATACGCAGTATTTT.

In this sample, this clone turned up once. The chain employs TRBV18 and TRBJ2-3; 13 bases are shared with TRBD2. Looked up from germline, CDR1 is KGHSH and CDR2 is LQKENI. The ends lost 2 bases at V and 4 bases at J; junction bases unmatched: 9. The CDR3 has 18 residues. The chain's CDR3 is CASSPGRTSGRGPDTQYF. The CDR3, as DNA: TGTGCCAGCTCACCAGGGCGGACTAGCGGGAGAGGGCCAGATACGCAGTATTTT.

The rearrangement uses TRBV2 and TRBJ1-5; tentatively, D is TRBD1 (6 bases). V lost 6 bases to trimming and J lost 4 bases, with 16 bases between them. The length of the CDR3 is 15 residues. The V gene's germline CDR1 is SNHLY and CDR2 FYNNEI. The DNA of the CDR3 is TGTGCCAGCAGGGACAGCGACTCCCCTAATCAGCCCCAGCATTTT. Its translation: CASRDSDSPNQPQHF.

The count of this clone is one. This sample includes further DNA sequences coding for the same CDR3. This chain links TRBV6-5 with TRBJ2-2, with 7 bases fitting TRBD1. J lost 5 bases, V lost 2 bases, and 5 bases had no gene match. The CDR3 runs to 15 residues. The V gene's germline CDR1 is MNHEY and CDR2 SVGAGI. The CDR3 loop is CASSYRGRGTGELFF. The CDR3 DNA reads TGTGCCAGCAGTTACAGGGGGCGCGGGACCGGGGAGCTGTTTTTT.

This chain uses TRBV6-4 with TRBJ2-3, with TRBD2 matching over 10 bases. The CDR3 totals 15 residues. After removal of 0 bases from V and 7 bases from J, the junction contained 4 bases not matched to a gene. Germline V gene data show CDR1 as MRHNA and CDR2 as SNTAGT. The CDR3 bases are TGTGCCAGCAGTGACTCCGCTAGCGGGGGCAATACGCAGTATTTT. It codes for CASSDSASGGNTQYF.

This clone has a single count. CDR3: CASSLGSYEQYF. CDR3 nucleotide sequence: TGTGCCAGCAGTTTAGGTTCCTACGAGCAGTACTTC. The rearrangement links TRBV28 to TRBJ2-7, with no clear D. Trimming took 2 bases from V and 1 from J, leaving 3 bases between them. The CDR3 covers 12 residues. Germline-derived CDR1 and CDR2 are MDHEN and SYDVKM.

The chain joins TRBV19 to TRBJ2-7, with 7 bases lining up with TRBD1. Germline loops: CDR1 LNHDA, CDR2 SQIVND (reference sequence). The ends lost 8 bases at V and 5 bases at J; junction bases unmatched: 15. The CDR3 extends over 15 amino acids. The CDR3 reads CASAKRQGGRDEQYF. The CDR3 nucleotides are TGTGCCAGTGCGAAACGACAGGGTGGTCGGGACGAGCAGTACTTC.

As concerns this clone: One junction end disagrees with the germline gene, perhaps due to a read error. This chain connects TRBV25-1 to TRBJ2-7; 7 nucleotides match TRBD1. Germline V gives CDR1 MGHDK, CDR2 SYGVNS. CDR3 length: 13 amino acids. This CDR3 is CASSGGTGGQESF. CDR3 DNA sequence: TGTGCCAGCAGTGGGGGGACCGGAGGACAGGAATCGTTC.

CDR3: CASSRRILGDTQYF. In nucleotides, the CDR3 is TGTGCCAGCAGCCGCCGGATCCTGGGGGATACGCAGTATTTT. The chain uses TRBV14 and TRBJ2-3; D not resolved. The CDR3 contains 14 residues. Per the germline V gene, CDR1 is SGHDN and CDR2 is FVKESK. The V and J ends lost 4 bases and 6 bases respectively, with 14 bases between them.

The genes are TRBV29-1 and TRBJ1-3; D call uncertain. Germline-derived CDR1 and CDR2 are SQVTM and ANQGSEA. The CDR3 is 13 residues long. Trimming removed 2 bases from V and 1 base from J, with 6 bases in between. Here the CDR3 reads CSVEKGSGNTIYF. The CDR3 DNA sequence: TGCAGCGTTGAAAAGGGTTCTGGAAACACCATATATTTT. Based on the CDR3 plus reference TRBV29-1 and TRBJ1-3, the full variable domain is SAVISQKPSRDICQRGTSLTIQCQVDSQVTMMFWYRQQPGQSLTLIATANQGSEATYESGFVIDKFPISRPNLTFSTLTVSNMSPEDSSIYLCSVEKGSGNTIYFGEGSWLTVV.

The chain has TRBV6-6 and TRBJ2-7; 8 nucleotides line up with TRBD2. Per germline, CDR1 MNHNY and CDR2 SVGAGI (reference sequence). This CDR3 is built from 15 residues. J was trimmed by 2 bases and V by 0 bases; bases with no gene match: 3. The CDR3 is CASSYSRGGPYEQYF. The DNA of the CDR3 is TGTGCCAGCAGTTACTCCCGCGGGGGGCCCTACGAGCAGTACTTC.

This clone was counted between two and nine times. This chain uses TRBV9 with TRBJ2-5; D possibly matches TRBD1 or TRBD2 (5 bases each). The CDR3 has 15 amino acids. Germline V CDR1 and CDR2: SGDLS, YYNGEE. V lost 1 base, J lost 3 bases, and 13 bases lay in between. CDR3: CASSVYPGLEETQYF. Written as DNA, the CDR3 is TGTGCCAGCAGCGTATATCCGGGGCTGGAAGAGACCCAGTACTTC.

This chain uses TRBV7-2 with TRBJ2-1; either TRBD1 or TRBD2 may fit D (6 bases each). The CDR3 totals 15 residues. Germline lookup yields CDR1 SGHTA and CDR2 FQGNSA. The V end was cut by 8 bases, the J end by 2 bases, with 16 bases between. The CDR3 region is CASHLGGQPYNEQFF. CDR3 sequence (DNA): TGTGCCAGCCACCTCGGGGGCCAACCCTACAATGAGCAGTTCTTC.

For the CDR3, the DNA is TGTGCCAGCAGGAGATCAAAGGGGGGGAGAACTGAAGCTTTCTTT. Its translation is CASRRSKGGRTEAFF. This chain links TRBV27 with TRBJ1-1, with a weak D call TRBD1 (6 bases). Per germline, CDR1 MNHEY and CDR2 SMNVEV (reference sequence). Between the trimmed V and J ends, which lost 6 bases and 5 bases, there was a span of 19 bases. The CDR3 loop spans 15 amino acids.

The rearrangement links TRBV9 to TRBJ1-1; TRBD1 might be the D (5 bases). This CDR3 has 14 residues. V lost 2 bases and J lost 5, with 13 bases in between. Germline V lookup: CDR1 SGDLS, CDR2 YYNGEE. The CDR3 region is CASSVRARGTEAFF. CDR3 DNA: TGTGCCAGCAGCGTCCGGGCTCGGGGGACTGAAGCTTTCTTT.

The J gene is TRBJ2-7, the V gene TRBV6-1; 10 nucleotides match TRBD2. Germline assignment: CDR1 MNHNS and CDR2 SASEGT. V was pared by 2 bases and J by 6 bases, with 4 bases of the junction left unmatched. The CDR3 covers 14 residues. CDR3 nucleotides: TGTGCCAGCAGTGAACTAGCGGGAGTTAGCGAGCAGTACTTC. Residues: CASSELAGVSEQYF.

This chain uses TRBV27 with TRBJ2-5, with 15 bases fitting TRBD2. The CDR3 runs to 15 residues. Germline loops: CDR1 MNHEY, CDR2 SMNVEV (reference sequence). V lost 5 bases, J lost 4 bases, and 2 bases stayed unmatched. CDR3 region: CASSPGLAGGETQYF. The CDR3 DNA sequence: TGTGCCAGCAGTCCGGGACTAGCGGGAGGAGAGACCCAGTACTTC.

The chain recombines TRBV7-9 with TRBJ2-1, with TRBD2 matching over 13 bases. Germline trimming cut 5 bases from V and 0 bases from J; bases unmatched to any gene: 10. The length of the CDR3 is 19 residues. Germline V gene sequence: CDR1 SEHNR, CDR2 FQNEAQ (reference sequence). CDR3 bases: TGTGCCAGCAGCACGGGAGGACTAGCGGGGGTGAGCTCCTACAATGAGCAGTTCTTC. It specifies CASSTGGLAGVSSYNEQFF. Together with reference TRBV7-9 and TRBJ2-1, the CDR3 gives the full variable domain: DTGVSQNPRHKITKRGQNVTFRCDPISEHNRLYWYRQTLGQGPEFLTYFQNEAQLEKSRLLSDRFSAERPKGSFSTLEIQRTEQGDSAMYLCASSTGGLAGVSSYNEQFFGPGTRLTVL.

J is TRBJ2-7 and V is TRBV11-2; the D gene is possibly TRBD2 (7 bases). V lost 8 bases and J lost 3, with 14 bases in between. The germline V gene encodes CDR1 SGHAT and CDR2 FQNNGV. The CDR3 covers 13 residues. The chain's CDR3 is CASGWGGLYEQYF. The CDR3 region has the DNA TGTGCCAGCGGCTGGGGGGGCCTCTACGAGCAGTACTTC.

This chain links TRBV6-5 with TRBJ2-5; D is unclear. The CDR3 contains 14 residues. Germline loops: CDR1 MNHEY, CDR2 SVGAGI. V was trimmed by 6 bases and J by 3 bases, leaving 14 bases between them. Here the CDR3 reads CASSYGWEKETQYF. The DNA of the CDR3 is TGTGCCAGCAGCTACGGATGGGAAAAAGAGACCCAGTACTTC.

The rearrangement joins TRBV5-4 to TRBJ2-3; D possibly uses TRBD1 or TRBD2 (5 bases each). V was pared by 4 bases and J by 6 bases, with 18 bases between. The V gene's germline CDR1 is SGHNT and CDR2 YYREEE (reference sequence). This CDR3 has 15 amino acids. CDR3 nucleotides: TGTGCCAGCAGCAAACCGGGCCTAGAGGGGGATACGCAGTATTTT. Its translation: CASSKPGLEGDTQYF.

CDR3 sequence (DNA): TGTGCCAGCAGCCCGCGATCGGGACTAGCCCGTAACACAGATACGCAGTATTTT. Its protein product is CASSPRSGLARNTDTQYF. The chain combines TRBV13 with TRBJ2-3; 9 bases are a match to TRBD2. With 5 bases clipped from V and 2 bases from J, the junction kept 14 bases outside the gene matches. From germline, CDR1 is PRHDT and CDR2 FYEKMQ (reference sequence). This CDR3 has 18 amino acids.